The clone carrying this TCR beta chain was detected ten times or more. Its antigen is undetermined. Via MiXCR, TCRdb re-called the RT-PCR reads, giving one row per CDR3 protein. The profile shows some 480,000 distinct CDR3 sequences, approximately 9.9% of them singletons. This sample was taken from a study of response to subunit inactivated influenza vaccine. The CDR3 contains 14 residues. V lost 5 bases to trimming and J lost 10 bases, with 18 bases between them. CDR1 and CDR2 (germline): SGHTA, FQGNSA. Findings and caveats of the study: Authors proposed each seasonal influenza vaccination draws in few new T cells.

The starting material was PBMCs from blood, obtained around seven weeks after vaccination. The chain links TRBV7-2 to TRBJ2-1; the D gene is possibly TRBD2 (6 bases). This TCR came from a man aged 50 to 59 who received an inactivated influenza vaccine. The CDR3 sequence: CASSKPGLGNEQFF. The CDR3, as DNA: TGTGCCAGCAGCAAACCGGGACTCGGAAACGAGCAGTTCTTC. Variable domain in full (rest from reference TRBV7-2 and TRBJ2-1): GAGVSQSPSNKVTEKGKDVELRCDPISGHTALYWYRQSLGQGLEFLIYFQGNSAPDKSGLPSDRFSAERTGGSVSTLTIQRTQQEDSAVYLCASSKPGLGNEQFFGPGTRLTVL.